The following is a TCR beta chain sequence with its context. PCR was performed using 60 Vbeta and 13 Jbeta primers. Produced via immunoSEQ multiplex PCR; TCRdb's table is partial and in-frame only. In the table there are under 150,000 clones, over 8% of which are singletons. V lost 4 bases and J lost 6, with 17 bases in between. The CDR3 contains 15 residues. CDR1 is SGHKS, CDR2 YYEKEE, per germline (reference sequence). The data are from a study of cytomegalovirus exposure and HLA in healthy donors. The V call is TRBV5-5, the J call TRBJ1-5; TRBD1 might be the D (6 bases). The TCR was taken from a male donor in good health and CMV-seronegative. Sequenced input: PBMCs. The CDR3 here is CASSRGDTGSQPQHF. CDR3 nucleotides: TGTGCCAGCAGCCGGGGGGACACGGGAAGTCAGCCCCAGCATTTT.